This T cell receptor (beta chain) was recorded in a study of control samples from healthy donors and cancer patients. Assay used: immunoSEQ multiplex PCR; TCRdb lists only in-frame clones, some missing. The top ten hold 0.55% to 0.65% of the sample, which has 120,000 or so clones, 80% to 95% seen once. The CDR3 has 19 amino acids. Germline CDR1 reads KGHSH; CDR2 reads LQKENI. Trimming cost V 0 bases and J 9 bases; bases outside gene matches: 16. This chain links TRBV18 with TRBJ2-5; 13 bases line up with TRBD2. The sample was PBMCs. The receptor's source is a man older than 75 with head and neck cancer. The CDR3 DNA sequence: TGTGCCAGCTCACCACCGTCAGGACTAGCGGGGGTCGGGCCGGTTGCCCAGTACTTC. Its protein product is CASSPPSGLAGVGPVAQYF. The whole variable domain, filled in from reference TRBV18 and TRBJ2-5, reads NAGVMQNPRHLVRRRGQEARLRCSPMKGHSHVYWYRQLPEEGLKFMVYLQKENIIDESGMPKERFSAEFPKEGPSILRIQQVVRGDSAAYFCASSPPSGLAGVGPVAQYFGPGTRLLVL.